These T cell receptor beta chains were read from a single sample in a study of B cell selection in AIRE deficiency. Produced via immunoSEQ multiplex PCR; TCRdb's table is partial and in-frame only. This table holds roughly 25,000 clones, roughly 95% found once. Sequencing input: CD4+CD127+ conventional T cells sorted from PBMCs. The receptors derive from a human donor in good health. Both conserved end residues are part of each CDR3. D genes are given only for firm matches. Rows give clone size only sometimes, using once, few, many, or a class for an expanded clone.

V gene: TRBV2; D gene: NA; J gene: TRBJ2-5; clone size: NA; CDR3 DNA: TGTGCCAGCAGGAAGACTCAAGAGACCCAGTACTTC; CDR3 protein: CASRKTQETQYF
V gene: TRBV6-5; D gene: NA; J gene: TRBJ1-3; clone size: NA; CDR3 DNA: TGTGCCAGCAGTTACAAGCTTCTCTCTGGAAACACCATATATTTT; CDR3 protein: CASSYKLLSGNTIYF
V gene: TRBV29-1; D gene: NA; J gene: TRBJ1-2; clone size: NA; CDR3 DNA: TGCAGCGTTATTCAAATCTACTATGGCTACACCTTC; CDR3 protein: CSVIQIYYGYTF
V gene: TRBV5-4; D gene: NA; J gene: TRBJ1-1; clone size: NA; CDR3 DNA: TGTGCCAGCAGCCCCCCTCTGGGGCACGGGAGCACTGAAGCTTTCTTT; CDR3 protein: CASSPPLGHGSTEAFF
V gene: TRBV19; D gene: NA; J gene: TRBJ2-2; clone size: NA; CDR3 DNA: TGTGCCAGTAGTAGAGCCAATTGGGCCGGGGAGCTGTTTTTT; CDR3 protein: CASSRANWAGELFF
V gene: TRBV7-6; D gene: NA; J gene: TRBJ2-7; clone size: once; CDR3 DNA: TGTGCCAGCAGCTCCCTAGGAGCATCCCACGAGCAGTACTTC; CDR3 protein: CASSSLGASHEQYF
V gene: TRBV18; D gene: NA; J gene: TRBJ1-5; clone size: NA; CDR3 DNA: TGTGCCAGCTCACCCGCATGGGATCAGCCCCAGCATTTT; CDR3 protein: CASSPAWDQPQHF
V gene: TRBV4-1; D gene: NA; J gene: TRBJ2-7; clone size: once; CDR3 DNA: TGCGCCAGCAGCCAAGGGCAAACTGGCTACGAGCAGTACTTC; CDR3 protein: CASSQGQTGYEQYF
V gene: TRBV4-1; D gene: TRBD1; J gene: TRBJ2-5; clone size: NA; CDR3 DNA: TGCGCCAGCAGCCTAAGGGACAGGCAAGAGACCCAGTACTTC; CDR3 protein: CASSLRDRQETQYF
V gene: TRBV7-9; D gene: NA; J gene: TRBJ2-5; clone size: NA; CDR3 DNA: TGTGCCAGCAGCTTAGGCGGGGCAAAAGAGACCCAGTACTTC; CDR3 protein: CASSLGGAKETQYF
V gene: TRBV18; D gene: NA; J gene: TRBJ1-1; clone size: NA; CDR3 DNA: TGTGCCAGCTCAGGGCAGCAGAACACTGAAGCTTTCTTT; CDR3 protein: CASSGQQNTEAFF
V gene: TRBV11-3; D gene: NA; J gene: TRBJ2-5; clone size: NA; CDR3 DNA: TGTGCCAGCAGCTTAGGAAGGGGAATCCAAGAGACCCAGTACTTC; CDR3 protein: CASSLGRGIQETQYF
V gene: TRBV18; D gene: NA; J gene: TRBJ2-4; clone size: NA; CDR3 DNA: TGTGCCAGCTCACCACCAGGACAAGGGGTTCAGTACTTC; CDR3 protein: CASSPPGQGVQYF
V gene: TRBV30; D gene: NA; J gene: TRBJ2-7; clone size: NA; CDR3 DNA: TGTGCCTTCTCTAAGGGGGAGGGGACCTACGAGCAGTACTTC; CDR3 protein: CAFSKGEGTYEQYF
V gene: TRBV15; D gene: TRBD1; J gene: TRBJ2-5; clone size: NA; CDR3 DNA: TGTGCCACCAGACCTTGGCAGGGGGCTCAAGAGACCCAGTACTTC; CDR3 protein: CATRPWQGAQETQYF
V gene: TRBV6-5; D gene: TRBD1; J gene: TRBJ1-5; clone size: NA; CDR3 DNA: TGTGCCACCAGACAGGGGGTCGGTCAGCCCCAGCATTTT; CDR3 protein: CATRQGVGQPQHF
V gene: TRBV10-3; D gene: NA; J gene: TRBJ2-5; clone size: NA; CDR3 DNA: TGTGCCATCAGTGAAGGCCACCCCAAGGGGGAGACCCAGTACTTC; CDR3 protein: CAISEGHPKGETQYF
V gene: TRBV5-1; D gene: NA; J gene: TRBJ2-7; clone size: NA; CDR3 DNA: TGCGCCAGCAGCCTACGAACCGAGGGGAACGAGCAGTACTTC; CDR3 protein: CASSLRTEGNEQYF
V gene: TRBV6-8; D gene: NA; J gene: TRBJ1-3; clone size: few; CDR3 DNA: TGTGCCGCGGGGAAGGGGGTAAACTCTGGAAACACCATATATTTT; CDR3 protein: CAAGKGVNSGNTIYF
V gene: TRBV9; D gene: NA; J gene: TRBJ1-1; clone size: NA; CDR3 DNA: TGTGCCAGCAGCGTAGGGGCCTGGAACACTGAAGCTTTCTTT; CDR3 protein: CASSVGAWNTEAFF
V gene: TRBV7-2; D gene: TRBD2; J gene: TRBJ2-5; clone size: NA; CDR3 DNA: TGTGCCAGCAGCTCACGGACTAGCGCGGAGACCCAGTACTTC; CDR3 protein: CASSSRTSAETQYF
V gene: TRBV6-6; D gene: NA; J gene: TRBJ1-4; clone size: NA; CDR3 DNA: TGTGCCAGCAGTTACAGGGGCAGGGAAAAACTGTTTTTT; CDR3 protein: CASSYRGREKLFF
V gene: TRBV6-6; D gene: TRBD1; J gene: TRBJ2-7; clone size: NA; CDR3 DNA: TGTGCCAGCGGCATGACAGGGTCAGACTACGAGCAGTACTTC; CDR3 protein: CASGMTGSDYEQYF
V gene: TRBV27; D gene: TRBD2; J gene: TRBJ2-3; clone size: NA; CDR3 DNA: TGTGAGCCAGCAGCTCCGGGTTCTAGCGGGGCCACAGATACGCAGTATTTT; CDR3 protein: CEPAAPGSSGATDTQYF
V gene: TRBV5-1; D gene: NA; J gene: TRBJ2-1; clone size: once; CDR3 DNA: TGCGCCAGCAGCGGACGATATAGCCTCGACAATGAGCAGTTCTTC; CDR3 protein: CASSGRYSLDNEQFF
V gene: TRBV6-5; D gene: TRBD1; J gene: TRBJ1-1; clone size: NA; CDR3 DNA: TGTGCCAGCAGTCGCCCAGGGGGTAGCACTGAAGCTTTCTTT; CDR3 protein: CASSRPGGSTEAFF
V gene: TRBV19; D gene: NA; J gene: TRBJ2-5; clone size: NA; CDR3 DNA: TGTGCCAGTAGCAGGGTGCAAGAGACCCAGTACTTC; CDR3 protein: CASSRVQETQYF
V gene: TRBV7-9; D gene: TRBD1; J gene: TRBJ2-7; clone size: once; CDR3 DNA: TGTGCCAGCAGCTCGCTGACAGGGAGTCTTAGCGAGCAGTACTTC; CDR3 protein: CASSSLTGSLSEQYF
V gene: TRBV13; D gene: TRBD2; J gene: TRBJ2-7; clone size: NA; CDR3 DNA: TGTGCCAGCAGCTTAGGCATTTTGGACTGGGGGAGGGATTACGACGAGCAGTACTTC; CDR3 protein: CASSLGILDWGRDYDEQYF
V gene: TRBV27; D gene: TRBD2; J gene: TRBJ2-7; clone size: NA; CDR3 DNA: TGTGCCAGCATCGCAGGCTACTGGCTCGGGAGGCCGCCAAACTCCTACGAGCAGTACTTC; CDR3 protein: CASIAGYWLGRPPNSYEQYF
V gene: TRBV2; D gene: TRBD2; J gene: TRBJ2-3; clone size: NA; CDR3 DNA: TGTGCCAGCATCGGACTAGGCACAGATACGCAGTATTTT; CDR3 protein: CASIGLGTDTQYF
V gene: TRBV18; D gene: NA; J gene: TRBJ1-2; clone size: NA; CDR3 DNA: TGTGCCAGCTCACCTTCACCGACAGTTAACTATGGCTACACCTTC; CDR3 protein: CASSPSPTVNYGYTF
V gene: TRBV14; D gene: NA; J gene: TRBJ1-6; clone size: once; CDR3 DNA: TGTGCCAGCAGCCAAACCGTGGCGGATTCACCCCTCCACTTT; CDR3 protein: CASSQTVADSPLHF
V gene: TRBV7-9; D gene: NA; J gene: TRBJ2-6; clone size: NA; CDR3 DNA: TGTGCCAGCAGCTTCGTAGCGGATGGGGCCAACGTCCTGACTTTC; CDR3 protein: CASSFVADGANVLTF
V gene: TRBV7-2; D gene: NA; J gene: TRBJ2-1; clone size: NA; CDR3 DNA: TGTGCCAGCACCCGGGGTACTCCGGATGAGCAGTTCTTC; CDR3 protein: CASTRGTPDEQFF
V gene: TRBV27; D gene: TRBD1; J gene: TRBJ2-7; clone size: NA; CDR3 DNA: TGTGCCAGCAGTTCACAGGGGGCCATTAGGGGGAACGAGCAGTACTTC; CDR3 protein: CASSSQGAIRGNEQYF
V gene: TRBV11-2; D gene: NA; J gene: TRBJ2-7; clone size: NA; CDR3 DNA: TGTGCCAGCACCCAAGGTCTAGCTTATGGAACCTACGAGCAGTACTTC; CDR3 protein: CASTQGLAYGTYEQYF
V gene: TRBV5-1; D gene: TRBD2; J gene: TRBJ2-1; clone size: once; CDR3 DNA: TGCGCCAGCAGCTTGGGGCGGGAGATCTCCTACAATGAGCAGTTCTTC; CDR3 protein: CASSLGREISYNEQFF
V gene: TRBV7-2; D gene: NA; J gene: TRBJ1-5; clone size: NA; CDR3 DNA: TGTGCCAGCAGCTTAGTTGGGGGAGGGGGTCAGCCCCAGCATTTT; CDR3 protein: CASSLVGGGGQPQHF